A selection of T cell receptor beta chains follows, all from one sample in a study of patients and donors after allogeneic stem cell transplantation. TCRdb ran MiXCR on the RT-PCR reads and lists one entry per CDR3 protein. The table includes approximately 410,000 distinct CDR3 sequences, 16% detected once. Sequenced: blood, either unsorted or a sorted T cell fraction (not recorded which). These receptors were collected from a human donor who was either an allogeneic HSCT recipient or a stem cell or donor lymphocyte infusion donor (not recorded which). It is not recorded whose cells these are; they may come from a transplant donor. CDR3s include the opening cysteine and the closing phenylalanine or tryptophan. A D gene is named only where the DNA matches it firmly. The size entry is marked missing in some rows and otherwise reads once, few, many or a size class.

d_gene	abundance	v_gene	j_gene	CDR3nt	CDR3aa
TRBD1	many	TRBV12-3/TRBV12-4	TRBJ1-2	TGTGCCAGCAGTCCCGACCGGGACAGGGCGAAGGGCTACACCTTC	CASSPDRDRAKGYTF
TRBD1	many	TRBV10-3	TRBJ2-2	TGTGCCATCAAATACAGGGGTGATGCCGGGGAGCTGTTTTTT	CAIKYRGDAGELFF
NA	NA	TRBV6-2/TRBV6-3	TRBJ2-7	TGTGCCAGCAGTTACGGGACATTCTCCTACGAGCAGTACTTC	CASSYGTFSYEQYF
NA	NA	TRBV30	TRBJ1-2	TGTGCCTGGAGTGCGGCTAGTGGCTACACCTTC	CAWSAASGYTF
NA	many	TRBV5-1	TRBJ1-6	TGCGCCAGCAGCTTGGCGCAATGGGCACCCCTCCACTTT	CASSLAQWAPLHF
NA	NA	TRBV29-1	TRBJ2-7	TGCAGCGTTGGGTGGGGACCCCTCTACGAGCAGTACTTC	CSVGWGPLYEQYF
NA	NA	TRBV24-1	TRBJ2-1	TGTGCCACCACCTCCGGGACCCCGGATCGCAATGAGCAGTTCTTC	CATTSGTPDRNEQFF
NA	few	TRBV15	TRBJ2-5	TGTGCCACCAGCAGAGACCAGGGGGGCCAGGAGACCCAGTACTTC	CATSRDQGGQETQYF
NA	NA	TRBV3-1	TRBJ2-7	TGTGCCAGCAGCCAAGATCCAAACAGGGCGCAGCAGTACTTC	CASSQDPNRAQQYF
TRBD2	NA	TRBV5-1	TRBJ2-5	TGCGCCAGCAGCTTGGCCGGGACTAGCGGGGGGCCTAATTATGAGACCCAGTACTTC	CASSLAGTSGGPNYETQYF
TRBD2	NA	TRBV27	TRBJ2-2	TGTGCCAGCACCAAAAGACTAGCGGGGGGCCCTTCGAACACCGGGGAGCTGTTTTTT	CASTKRLAGGPSNTGELFF
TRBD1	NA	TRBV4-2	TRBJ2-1	TGTGCCAGCAGCCACATACCGGGACAGGGGGAAAATGAGCAGTTCTTC	CASSHIPGQGENEQFF
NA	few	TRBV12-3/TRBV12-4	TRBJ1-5	TGTGCCAGCACCCAGGTCGGGACTAATCAGCCCCAGCATTTT	CASTQVGTNQPQHF
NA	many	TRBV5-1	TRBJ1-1	TGCGCCAGCAGCTTGGGTACAGGGTCCACTGAAGCTTTCTTT	CASSLGTGSTEAFF
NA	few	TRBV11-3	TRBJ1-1	TGTGCCAGTTTAGGGCGGGGGGACACTGAAGCTTTCTTT	CASLGRGDTEAFF
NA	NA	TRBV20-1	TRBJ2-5	TGCAGTGCGAGACCCGTAGGGGCACCAACTGAGACCCAGTACTTC	CSARPVGAPTETQYF
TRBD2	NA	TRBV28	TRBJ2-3	TGTGCCAGCAGTTCCCGGACTAGGACAGATACGCAGTATTTT	CASSSRTRTDTQYF
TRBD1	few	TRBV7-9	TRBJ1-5	TGTGCCAGCAGCCCGACAGGGCAGGGCAATCAGCCCCAGCATTTT	CASSPTGQGNQPQHF
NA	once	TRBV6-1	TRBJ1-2	TGTGCCAGCAGTGAAGCGAGTTATGAGGGCTACACCTTC	CASSEASYEGYTF
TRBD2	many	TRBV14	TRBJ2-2	TGTGCCAGCAGAGCGAGTAGGACTAGTGACACCGGGGAGCTGTTTTTT	CASRASRTSDTGELFF
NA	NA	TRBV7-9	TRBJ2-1	TGTGCCAGCAGCTATTCTAGGGAGAATGAGCAGTTCTTC	CASSYSRENEQFF
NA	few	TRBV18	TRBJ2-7	TGTGCCAGCTCACCACTTCGCCAGGGGGGCTACGAGCAGTACTTC	CASSPLRQGGYEQYF
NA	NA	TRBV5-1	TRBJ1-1	TGCGCCAGCAGCTTGGGGGGCCCAAATGAAGCTTTCTTT	CASSLGGPNEAFF
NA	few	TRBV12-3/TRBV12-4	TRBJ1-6	TGTGCCAGCAGTTTCAGAAGATCACCCCTCCACTTT	CASSFRRSPLHF
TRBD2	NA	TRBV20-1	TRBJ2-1	TGCAGTGCTACCCGACTAGCGGGATCCTCCTACAATGAGCAGTTCTTC	CSATRLAGSSYNEQFF
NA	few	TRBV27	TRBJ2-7	TGTGCCAGCAGTCATTCCGGAGGGTACGAGCAGTACTTC	CASSHSGGYEQYF
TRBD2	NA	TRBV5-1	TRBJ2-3	TGCGCCAGCAGCAGCGGGACTAGCGGGCTTAGCACAGATACGCAGTATTTT	CASSSGTSGLSTDTQYF
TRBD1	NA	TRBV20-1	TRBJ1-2	TGCAGTGCTAGGGGGGGACAGGAAAACTATGGCTACACCTTC	CSARGGQENYGYTF
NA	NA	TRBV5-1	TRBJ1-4	TGCGCCAGCAGCTTTGGCGACAAGAACGAAAAACTGTTTTTT	CASSFGDKNEKLFF
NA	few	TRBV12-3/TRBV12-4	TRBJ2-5	TGTGCCAGCAGTTTCCTTGGCAGTCAAGAGACCCAGTACTTC	CASSFLGSQETQYF
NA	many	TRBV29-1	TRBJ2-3	TGCAGCGTTGGCCCCAGAGGAGCGGAATACACAGATACGCAGTATTTT	CSVGPRGAEYTDTQYF
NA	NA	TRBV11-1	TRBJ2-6	TGTGCCAGCAGCTCCTGGGGGCAGGTCGGTCCTGGGGCCAACGTCCTGACTTTC	CASSSWGQVGPGANVLTF
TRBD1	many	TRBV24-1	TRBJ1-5	TGTGCCACCAGCTCCCGGGACAGGGGTCCGAATCAGCCCCAGCATTTT	CATSSRDRGPNQPQHF
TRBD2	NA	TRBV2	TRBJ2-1	TGTGCCAGTGAGAAAGCGGGACGCTCCTACAATGAGCAGTTCTTC	CASEKAGRSYNEQFF
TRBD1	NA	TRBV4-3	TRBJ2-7	TGCGCCAGCAGCCACGCAAGGACAGGCTACGAGCAGTACTTC	CASSHARTGYEQYF
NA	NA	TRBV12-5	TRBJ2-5	TGTGCTAGTGGTTTTGAGGCACAAGAGACCCAGTACTTC	CASGFEAQETQYF
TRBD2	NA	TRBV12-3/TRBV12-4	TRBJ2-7	TGTGCCAGCAGACCTAGCGGACGACACTCCTACGAGCAGTACTTC	CASRPSGRHSYEQYF
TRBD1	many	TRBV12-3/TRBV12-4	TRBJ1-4	TGTGCCAGCAGTTTGGGACAGGGGGGACCGGGGAAACTGTTTTTT	CASSLGQGGPGKLFF
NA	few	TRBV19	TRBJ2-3	TGTGCCAGTACCAAAGTGGGTAGAGCAGATACGCAGTATTTT	CASTKVGRADTQYF
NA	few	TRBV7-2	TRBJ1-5	TGTGCCAGCAGCTTAGGGGCAGGGTTCAATCAGCCCCAGCATTTT	CASSLGAGFNQPQHF
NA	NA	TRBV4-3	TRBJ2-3	TGCGCCAGCAGCCGGGGGGTCATGGGAGGCACAGATACGCAGTATTTT	CASSRGVMGGTDTQYF
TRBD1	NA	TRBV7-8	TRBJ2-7	TGTGCCAGCGGGACAGCCAATTACTACGAGCAGTACTTC	CASGTANYYEQYF
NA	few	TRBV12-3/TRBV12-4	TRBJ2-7	TGTGCCAGCAGTTTTGGGGACGAGCAGTACTTC	CASSFGDEQYF
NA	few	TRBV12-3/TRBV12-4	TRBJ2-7	TGTGCCAGCAGGGACGGAACCTACGAGCAGTACTTC	CASRDGTYEQYF
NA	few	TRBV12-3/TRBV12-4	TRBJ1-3	TGTGCCAGCAGTCCCAGGACAGCGAACTCTGGAAACACCATATATTTT	CASSPRTANSGNTIYF
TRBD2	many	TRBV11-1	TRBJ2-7	TGTGCCAGCAGCCCTAGCGGCTACGAGCAGTACTTC	CASSPSGYEQYF
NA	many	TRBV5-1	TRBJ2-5	TGCGCCAGCAGCTCAAATCAGCCGGCGGGAGAGACCCAGTACTTC	CASSSNQPAGETQYF
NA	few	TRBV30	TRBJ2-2	TGTGCCTGGACCTTAACCGGGGAGCTGTTTTTT	CAWTLTGELFF
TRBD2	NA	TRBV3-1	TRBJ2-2	TGTGCCAGCAGCCAAATACTAGCGGGAAGATTTGGGATGGCCGGGGAGCTGTTTTTT	CASSQILAGRFGMAGELFF
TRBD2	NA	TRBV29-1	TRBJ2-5	TGCAGCGTTACCCGGACTAGCGGGGGGGAGACCCAGTACTTC	CSVTRTSGGETQYF
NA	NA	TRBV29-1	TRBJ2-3	TGCAGCGTTGAGGACGGGGGGCGTACAGATACGCAGTATTTT	CSVEDGGRTDTQYF